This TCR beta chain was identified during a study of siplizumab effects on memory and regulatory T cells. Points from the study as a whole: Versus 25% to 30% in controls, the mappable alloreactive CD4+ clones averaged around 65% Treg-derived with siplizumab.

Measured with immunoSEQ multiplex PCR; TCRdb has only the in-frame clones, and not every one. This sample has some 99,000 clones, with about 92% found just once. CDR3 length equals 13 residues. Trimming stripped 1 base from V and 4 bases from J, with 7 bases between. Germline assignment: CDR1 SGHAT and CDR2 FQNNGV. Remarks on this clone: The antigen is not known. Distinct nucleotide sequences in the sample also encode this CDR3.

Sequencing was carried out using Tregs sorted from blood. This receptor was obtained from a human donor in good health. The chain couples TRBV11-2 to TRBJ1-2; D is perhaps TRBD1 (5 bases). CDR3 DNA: TGTGCCAGCAGCTTAGGTGGGGGCTATGGCTACACCTTC. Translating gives CASSLGGGYGYTF.